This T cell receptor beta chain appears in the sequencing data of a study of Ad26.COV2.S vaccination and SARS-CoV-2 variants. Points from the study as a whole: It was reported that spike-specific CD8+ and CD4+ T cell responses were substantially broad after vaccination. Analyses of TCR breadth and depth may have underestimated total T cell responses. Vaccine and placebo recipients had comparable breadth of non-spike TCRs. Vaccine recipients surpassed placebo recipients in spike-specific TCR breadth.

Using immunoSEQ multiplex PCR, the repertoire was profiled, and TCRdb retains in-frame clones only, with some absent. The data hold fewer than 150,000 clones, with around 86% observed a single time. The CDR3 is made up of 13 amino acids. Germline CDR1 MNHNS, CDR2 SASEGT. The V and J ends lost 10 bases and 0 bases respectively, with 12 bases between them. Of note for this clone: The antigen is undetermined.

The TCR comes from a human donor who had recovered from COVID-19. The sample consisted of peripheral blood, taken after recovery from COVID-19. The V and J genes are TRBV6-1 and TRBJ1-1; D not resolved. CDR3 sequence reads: CAITRKLNTEAFF. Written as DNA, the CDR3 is TGTGCCATCACTAGAAAGTTGAACACTGAAGCTTTCTTT.